This T cell receptor (beta chain) was sequenced in a study of memory CD4+ T cells and cytomegalovirus serostatus. After removal of 4 bases from V and 6 bases from J, the junction contained 10 bases not matched to a gene. The CDR3 contains 16 residues. Germline CDR1 and CDR2: SGHTA and FQGTGA. Single viable CD3+CD4+CD8-CD45RO+ cells were sorted as the memory CD4+ T cells. This table comes from immunoSEQ multiplex PCR, and its TCRdb copy is limited to in-frame clones, with some not included. The sample shows 65,000 to 95,000 clones, over 80% of them seen only once. This TCR was sampled from an adult in good health and CMV-seronegative. This sequence joins TRBV7-3 and TRBJ2-3; 10 nucleotides match TRBD2. Material: memory CD4+ T cells from blood. This CDR3 reads CASSWASGGVEDTQYF. The CDR3, as DNA: TGTGCCAGCAGCTGGGCTAGCGGGGGTGTTGAGGATACGCAGTATTTT.